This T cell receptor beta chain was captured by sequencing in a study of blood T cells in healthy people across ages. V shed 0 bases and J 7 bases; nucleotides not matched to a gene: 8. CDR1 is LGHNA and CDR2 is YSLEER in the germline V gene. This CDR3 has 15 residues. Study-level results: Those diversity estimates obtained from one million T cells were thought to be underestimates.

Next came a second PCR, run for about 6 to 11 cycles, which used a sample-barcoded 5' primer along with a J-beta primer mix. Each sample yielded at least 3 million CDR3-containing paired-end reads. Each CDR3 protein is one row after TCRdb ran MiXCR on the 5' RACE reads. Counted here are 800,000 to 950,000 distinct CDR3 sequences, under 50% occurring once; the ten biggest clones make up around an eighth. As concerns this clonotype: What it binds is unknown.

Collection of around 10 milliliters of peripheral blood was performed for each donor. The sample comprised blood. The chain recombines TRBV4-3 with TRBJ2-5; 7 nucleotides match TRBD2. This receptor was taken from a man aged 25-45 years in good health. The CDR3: CASSQDGGVWGTQYF. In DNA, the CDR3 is TGCGCCAGCAGCCAAGATGGGGGGGTTTGGGGGACCCAGTACTTC.